The rows below give T cell receptor beta chains drawn from one sample of a study of T cells after yellow fever vaccination. TCRdb re-called the 5' RACE reads with MiXCR, one entry per CDR3 protein. The sample has 300,000 or so distinct CDR3 sequences; roughly 8.7% are singletons. This specimen consisted of CD4+ T cells sorted from PBMCs, obtained 5 days after the yellow fever booster vaccination. All receptors derive from a man younger than 35 who received the YFV17D yellow fever vaccine. Both conserved end residues are part of each CDR3. The D gene is left open where the match is weak. Clone size is stated in some rows and not others, as once, few, many or a class when expanded.

len,v_gene,j_gene,d_gene,abundance,CDR3aa,CDR3nt
16,TRBV24-1,TRBJ1-6,TRBD1,-,CATSDPGTAYNSPLHF,TGTGCCACCAGTGACCCAGGGACAGCTTATAATTCACCCCTCCACTTT
15,TRBV4-1,TRBJ2-5,-,many,CASSTLGGAQETQYF,TGCGCCAGCAGCACCCTGGGTGGGGCTCAGGAGACCCAGTACTTC
14,TRBV27,TRBJ1-5,-,many,CASSRPGYNQPQHF,TGTGCCAGCAGCCGACCGGGCTACAATCAGCCCCAGCATTTT
12,TRBV7-2,TRBJ1-5,-,many,CASSPSNQPQHF,TGTGCCAGCAGCCCCTCCAATCAGCCCCAGCATTTT
15,TRBV5-1,TRBJ2-7,-,few,CASSTGAGAVYEQYF,TGCGCCAGCAGCACGGGGGCGGGGGCCGTCTACGAGCAGTACTTC
18,TRBV24-1,TRBJ2-5,TRBD1,-,CATSDLWGTGNLQETQYF,TGTGCCACCAGTGATTTGTGGGGGACAGGGAACCTCCAAGAGACCCAGTACTTC
15,TRBV12-3/TRBV12-4,TRBJ2-2,-,few,CASSPSRGNTGELFF,TGTGCCAGCAGTCCTTCGAGGGGGAACACCGGGGAGCTGTTTTTT
16,TRBV7-3,TRBJ2-3,-,-,CASSLSFTGGTDTQYF,TGTGCCAGCAGCTTGAGTTTTACTGGAGGGACAGATACGCAGTATTTT
14,TRBV2,TRBJ2-4,-,-,CASAGPSGENIQYF,TGTGCCAGCGCGGGGCCTTCCGGGGAAAACATTCAGTACTTC
16,TRBV7-8,TRBJ2-1,TRBD2,many,CASSPTRLAGGNEQFF,TGTGCCAGCAGCCCAACCCGACTAGCGGGGGGGAATGAGCAGTTCTTC